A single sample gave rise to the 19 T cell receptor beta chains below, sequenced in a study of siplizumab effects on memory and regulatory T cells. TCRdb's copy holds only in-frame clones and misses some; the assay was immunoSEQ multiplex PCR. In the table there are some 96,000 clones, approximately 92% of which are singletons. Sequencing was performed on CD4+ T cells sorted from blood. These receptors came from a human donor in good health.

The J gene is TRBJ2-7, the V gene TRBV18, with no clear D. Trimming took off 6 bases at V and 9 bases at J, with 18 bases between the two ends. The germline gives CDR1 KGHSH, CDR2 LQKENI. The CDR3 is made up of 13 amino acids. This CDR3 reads CASSPTGSPRQYF. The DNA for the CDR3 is TGTGCCAGCTCGCCCACCGGGTCCCCGAGGCAGTACTTC.

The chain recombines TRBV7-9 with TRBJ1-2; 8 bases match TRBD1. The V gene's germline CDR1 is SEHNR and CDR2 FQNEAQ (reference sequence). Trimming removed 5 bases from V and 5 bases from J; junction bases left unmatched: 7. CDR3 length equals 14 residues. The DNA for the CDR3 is TGTGCCAGCAGCGACGGACAGGGAGGGTATGGCTACACCTTC. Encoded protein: CASSDGQGGYGYTF.

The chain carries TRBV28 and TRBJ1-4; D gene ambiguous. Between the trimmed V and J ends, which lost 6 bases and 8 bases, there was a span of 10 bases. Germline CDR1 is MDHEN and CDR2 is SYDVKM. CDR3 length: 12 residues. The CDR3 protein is CASSRSTEKLFF. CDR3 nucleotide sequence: TGTGCCAGCAGCCGGAGCACCGAAAAACTGTTTTTT.

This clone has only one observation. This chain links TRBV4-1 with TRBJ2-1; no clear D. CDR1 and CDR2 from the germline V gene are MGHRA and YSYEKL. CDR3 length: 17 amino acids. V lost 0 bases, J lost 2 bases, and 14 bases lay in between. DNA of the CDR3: TGCGCCAGCAGCCAAGATCTGAGGCTCCTTACCTACAATGAGCAGTTCTTC. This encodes CASSQDLRLLTYNEQFF.

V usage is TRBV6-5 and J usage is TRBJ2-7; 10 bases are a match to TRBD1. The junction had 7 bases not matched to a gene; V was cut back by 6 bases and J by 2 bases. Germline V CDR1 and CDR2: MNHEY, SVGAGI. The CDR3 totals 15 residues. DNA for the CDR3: TGTGCCAGCAGGGGCCGGGACAGGGGAACCTACGAGCAGTACTTC. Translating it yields CASRGRDRGTYEQYF.

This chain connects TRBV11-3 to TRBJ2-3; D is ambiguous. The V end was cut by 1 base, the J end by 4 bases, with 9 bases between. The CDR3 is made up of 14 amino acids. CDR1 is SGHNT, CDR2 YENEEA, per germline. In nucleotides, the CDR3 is TGTGCCAGCAGCTTAGGGATTAGTTCAGATACGCAGTATTTT. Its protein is CASSLGISSDTQYF.

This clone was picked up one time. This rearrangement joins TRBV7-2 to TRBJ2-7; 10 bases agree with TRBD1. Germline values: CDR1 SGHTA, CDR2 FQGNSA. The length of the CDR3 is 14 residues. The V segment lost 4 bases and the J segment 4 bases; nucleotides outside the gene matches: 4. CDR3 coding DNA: TGTGCCAGCAGCTATCCGGGACAGGGGTACGAGCAGTACTTC. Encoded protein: CASSYPGQGYEQYF.

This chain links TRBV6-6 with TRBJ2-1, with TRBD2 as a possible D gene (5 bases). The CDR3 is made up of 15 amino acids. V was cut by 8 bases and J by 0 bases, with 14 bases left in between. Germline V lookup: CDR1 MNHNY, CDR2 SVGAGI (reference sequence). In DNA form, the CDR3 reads TGTGCCAGCCTTTCGGGGAAAAGCTCCTACAATGAGCAGTTCTTC. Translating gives CASLSGKSSYNEQFF.

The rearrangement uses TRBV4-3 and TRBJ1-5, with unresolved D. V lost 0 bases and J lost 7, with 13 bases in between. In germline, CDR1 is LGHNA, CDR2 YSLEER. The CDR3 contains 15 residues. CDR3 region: CASSQDSEVGQPQHF. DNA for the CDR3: TGCGCCAGCAGCCAAGACTCGGAGGTTGGACAGCCCCAGCATTTT.

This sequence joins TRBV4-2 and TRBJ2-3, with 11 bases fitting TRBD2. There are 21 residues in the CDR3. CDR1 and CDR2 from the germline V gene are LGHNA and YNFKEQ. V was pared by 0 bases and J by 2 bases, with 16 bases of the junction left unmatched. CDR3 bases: TGTGCCAGCAGCCAAGATCTTTATGTAGCGGGGGGGACGGAACTCACAGATACGCAGTATTTT. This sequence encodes CASSQDLYVAGGTELTDTQYF.

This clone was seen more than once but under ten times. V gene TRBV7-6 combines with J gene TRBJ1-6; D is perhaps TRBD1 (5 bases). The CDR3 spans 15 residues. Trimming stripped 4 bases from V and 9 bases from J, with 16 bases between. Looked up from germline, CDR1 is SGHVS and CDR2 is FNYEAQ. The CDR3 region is CASSSGGAFRSPLHF. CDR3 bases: TGTGCCAGCAGCTCTGGGGGTGCTTTTCGTTCACCCCTCCACTTT.

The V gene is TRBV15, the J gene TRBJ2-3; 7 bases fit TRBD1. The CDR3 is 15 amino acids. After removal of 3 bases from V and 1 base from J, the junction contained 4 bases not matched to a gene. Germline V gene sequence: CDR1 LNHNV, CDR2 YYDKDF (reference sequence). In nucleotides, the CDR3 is TGTGCCACCAGCAGGGACACAGGGGGCACAGATACGCAGTATTTT. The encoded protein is CATSRDTGGTDTQYF.

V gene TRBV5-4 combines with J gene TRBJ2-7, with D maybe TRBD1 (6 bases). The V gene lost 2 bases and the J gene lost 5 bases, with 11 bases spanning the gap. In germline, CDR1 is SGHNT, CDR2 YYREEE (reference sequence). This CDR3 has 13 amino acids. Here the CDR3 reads CASSLQGYDEQYF. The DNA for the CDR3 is TGTGCCAGCAGCTTACAGGGATACGACGAGCAGTACTTC.

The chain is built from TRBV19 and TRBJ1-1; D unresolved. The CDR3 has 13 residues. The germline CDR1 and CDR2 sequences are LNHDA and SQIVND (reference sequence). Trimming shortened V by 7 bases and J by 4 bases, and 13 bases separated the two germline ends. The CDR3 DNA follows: TGTGCCAGTATCGGCGGCCCCGGCACTGAAGCTTTCTTT. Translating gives CASIGGPGTEAFF.

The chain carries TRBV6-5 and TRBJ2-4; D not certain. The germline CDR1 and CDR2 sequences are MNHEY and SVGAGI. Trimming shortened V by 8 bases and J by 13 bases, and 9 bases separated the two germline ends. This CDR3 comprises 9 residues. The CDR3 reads CASGRPQYF. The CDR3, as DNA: TGTGCCAGCGGACGGCCACAGTACTTC.

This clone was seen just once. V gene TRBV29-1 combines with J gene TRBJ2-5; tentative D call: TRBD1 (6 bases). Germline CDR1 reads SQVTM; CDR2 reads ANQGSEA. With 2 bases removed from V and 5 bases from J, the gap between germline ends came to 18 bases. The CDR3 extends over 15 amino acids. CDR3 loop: CSVEKGTGNPETQYF. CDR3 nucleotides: TGCAGCGTTGAAAAGGGCACAGGGAACCCGGAGACCCAGTACTTC.

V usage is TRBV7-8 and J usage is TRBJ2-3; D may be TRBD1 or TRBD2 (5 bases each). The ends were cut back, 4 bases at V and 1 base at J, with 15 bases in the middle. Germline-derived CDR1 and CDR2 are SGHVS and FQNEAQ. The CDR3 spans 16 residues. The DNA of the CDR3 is TGTGCCAGCAGCTCGGTACGAGGGGCCGGCACAGATACGCAGTATTTT. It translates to CASSSVRGAGTDTQYF. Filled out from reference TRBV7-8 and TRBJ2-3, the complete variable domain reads GAGVSQSPRYKVAKRGQDVALRCDPISGHVSLFWYQQALGQGPEFLTYFQNEAQLDKSGLPSDRFFAERPEGSVSTLKIQRTQQEDSAVYLCASSSVRGAGTDTQYFGPGTRLTVL.

The CDR3 loop is CASSLGGAEETQYF. The DNA for the CDR3 is TGTGCCAGCAGCTTAGGGGGGGCCGAGGAGACCCAGTACTTC. The chain joins TRBV7-3 to TRBJ2-5; D is possibly TRBD2 (7 bases). This CDR3 is built from 14 residues. The germline V gene has CDR1 SGHTA and CDR2 FQGTGA. V lost 2 bases and J 5 bases, leaving 12 bases between the germline ends.

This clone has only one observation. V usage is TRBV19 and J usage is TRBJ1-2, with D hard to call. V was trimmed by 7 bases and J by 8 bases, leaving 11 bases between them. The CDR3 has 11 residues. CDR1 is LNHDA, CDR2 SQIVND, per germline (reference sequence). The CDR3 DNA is TGTGCCAGTACCCAAGGGAGGGGCTACACCTTC. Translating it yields CASTQGRGYTF.